This entry lists 30 T cell receptor beta chains sequenced from one sample in a study of shared clonotypes between healthy human individuals (dated by TCRdb to 2020 to 2022). Library preparation employed the immunoSEQ multiplex PCR assay. The clones in this table, taken by TCRdb from immuneACCESS, are in-frame only. Not every clone is retained; where verified, under half of the shortfall comes from an unresolved V gene, and the cause of the rest is unknown. The table for this sample lists over a million clones; 75% of them were counted only once. Jointly, the top ten make up 1.5% of the sample. The sample consisted of memory CD4+ T cells sorted from blood. What this sample's cell subset or site label stands for: CD45RA-negative fraction. The receptors here all came from a man younger than 35 in good health.

The table lists this clone with many counts. The CDR3 region is CASSVLSGARNQPQHF. The CDR3 DNA follows: TGTGCCAGTAGTGTACTTTCGGGGGCGCGGAATCAGCCCCAGCATTTT. This sequence joins TRBV19 and TRBJ1-5; a possible D gene is TRBD1 (6 bases). With 5 bases removed from V and 4 bases from J, the gap between germline ends came to 18 bases. The CDR3 runs to 16 residues. Germline V gives CDR1 LNHDA, CDR2 SQIVND (reference sequence).

About this clone itself: One base separates it from a far larger clone, so it is likely a read error. The sample has other DNA sequences that encode this CDR3 too. The rearrangement links TRBV27 to TRBJ2-6; no clear D. Germline V gene sequence: CDR1 MNHEY, CDR2 SMNVEV (reference sequence). The CDR3 is made up of 18 amino acids. As DNA, the CDR3 is TGTGCTAGCAGTAAGACAAAGACTCCCCGCTCTGGGGCCAACGTCCTGACTTTC. Amino acid sequence: CASSKTKTPRSGANVLTF. Looking up the rest from reference TRBV27 and TRBJ2-6 gives the full variable domain: EAQVTQNPRYLITVTGKKLTVTCSQNMNHEYMSWYRQDPGLGLRQIYYSMNVEVTDKGDVPEGYKVSRKEKRNFPLILESPSPNQTSLYFCASSKTKTPRSGANVLTFGAGSRLTVL.

This clone was seen more than once but under ten times. This rearrangement joins TRBV5-1 to TRBJ2-6; 7 bases agree with TRBD1. The CDR3 contains 15 residues. With 4 bases clipped from V and 4 bases from J, the junction kept 5 bases outside the gene matches. Germline CDR1 reads SGHRS; CDR2 reads YFSETQ. In nucleotides, the CDR3 is TGCGCCAGCAGCCAGACAGGGACCGGGGCCAACGTCCTGACTTTC. Translating it yields CASSQTGTGANVLTF.

The chain links TRBV6-1 to TRBJ2-7, with a weak D call TRBD1 (7 bases). Per germline, CDR1 MNHNS and CDR2 SASEGT. The CDR3 covers 14 residues. V gave up 4 bases and J gave up 9 bases, with 19 bases separating them. In DNA form, the CDR3 reads TGTGCCAGCAGTGGTGATGGCAGGGGGGCTGTGCAGTACTTC. Translating gives CASSGDGRGAVQYF.

A single count supports this clone. This chain joins TRBV7-6 and TRBJ2-3; no definite D call. There are 16 residues in the CDR3. In germline, CDR1 is SGHVS, CDR2 FNYEAQ. V dropped 5 bases and J dropped 0 bases, with 15 bases sitting between them. In DNA form, the CDR3 reads TGTGCCAGCAGCCCTTCTTTACCTGCTAGCACAGATACGCAGTATTTT. Translating gives CASSPSLPASTDTQYF.

The rearrangement links TRBV10-2 to TRBJ2-1; no firm D call. V lost 7 bases and J 5 bases, leaving 12 bases between the germline ends. The CDR3 is made up of 13 amino acids. Germline CDR1 WSHSY, CDR2 SAAADI. The DNA of the CDR3 is TGCGCCAGCAAGGAGAGCTTAGACAATGAGCAGTTCTTC. This translates into CASKESLDNEQFF.

CDR3 protein: CASGTSGGIDTQYF. The CDR3 bases are TGTGCCAGTGGGACTAGCGGGGGTATAGATACGCAGTATTTT. This rearrangement joins TRBV19 to TRBJ2-3; TRBD2 matches 14 bases. The V gene's germline CDR1 is LNHDA and CDR2 SQIVND (reference sequence). The CDR3 sequence is 14 residues long. The ends lost 8 bases at V and 5 bases at J; junction bases unmatched: 3.

The V gene is TRBV7-9, the J gene TRBJ2-1; 9 positions match TRBD2. This CDR3 has 16 amino acids. Germline trimming cut 4 bases from V and 10 bases from J; bases unmatched to any gene: 14. Germline CDR1 is SEHNR and CDR2 is FQNEAQ (reference sequence). This CDR3 is CASSWGNSGSLPEQFF. The CDR3 DNA sequence: TGTGCCAGCAGCTGGGGCAATAGCGGGAGTCTCCCGGAGCAGTTCTTC.

The J gene is TRBJ2-1, the V gene TRBV11-2; D possibly corresponds to TRBD1 (5 bases). CDR3 length equals 15 residues. Looked up from germline, CDR1 is SGHAT and CDR2 is FQNNGV. With 5 bases removed from V and 2 bases from J, the gap between germline ends came to 13 bases. The CDR3 DNA is TGTGCCAGCAGCCCCCAGGGCCTGGCCTACAATGAGCAGTTCTTC. This codes for CASSPQGLAYNEQFF.

This chain joins TRBV5-1 and TRBJ2-2; D may be TRBD1 or TRBD2 (5 bases each). V was shortened by 6 bases and J by 0 bases, with 15 bases between the two germline ends. CDR1 is SGHRS and CDR2 is YFSETQ in the germline V gene. This CDR3 is 16 amino acids long. This chain's CDR3 is CASTAGSGSNTGELFF. The CDR3 DNA reads as TGCGCCAGCACGGCAGGGAGTGGGTCGAACACCGGGGAGCTGTTTTTT.

The rearrangement links TRBV23-1 to TRBJ2-7; 8 bases match TRBD2. TRBV23-1 is identified as an open reading frame with a role that is uncertain. There are 15 residues in the CDR3. After removal of 4 bases from V and 2 bases from J, the junction contained 7 bases not matched to a gene. DNA of the CDR3: TGCGCCAGCAGTCCGGGAGGGAAAACCCCCTACGAGCAGTACTTC. This encodes CASSPGGKTPYEQYF.

The CDR3 sequence is CASTRGDLTKNIQYF. In DNA form, the CDR3 reads TGTGCCAGCACGCGGGGGGATTTGACCAAAAACATTCAGTACTTC. V is TRBV2 and J is TRBJ2-4, with 8 bases aligning to TRBD2. The CDR3 covers 15 residues. Germline CDR1 and CDR2: SNHLY and FYNNEI. The trim removed 7 bases at V and 2 bases at J, leaving 7 bases unmatched.

This chain's CDR3 is CASSPVYRERATNEKLFF. The CDR3 region has the DNA TGTGCCAGCTCACCAGTTTACAGGGAAAGGGCAACTAATGAAAAACTGTTTTTT. The J gene is TRBJ1-4, the V gene TRBV18; D is possibly TRBD1 (6 bases). The germline V gene has CDR1 KGHSH and CDR2 LQKENI. The CDR3 spans 18 residues. Trimming pared 2 bases from V and 0 bases from J, leaving 16 bases between.

The chain employs TRBV7-2 and TRBJ1-5; the match to TRBD1 covers 7 bases. This CDR3 has 13 amino acids. After removal of 5 bases from V and 8 bases from J, the junction contained 6 bases not matched to a gene. The germline gives CDR1 SGHTA, CDR2 FQGNSA. CDR3 loop: CASSRQGNEPQHF. Written as DNA, the CDR3 is TGTGCCAGCAGCCGACAGGGAAATGAGCCCCAGCATTTT.

The V and J genes are TRBV7-9 and TRBJ2-1; possible D gene TRBD1, 7 bases. The V end was cut by 7 bases, the J end by 7 bases, with 20 bases between. Germline V gives CDR1 SEHNR, CDR2 FQNEAQ (reference sequence). The CDR3 spans 15 residues. CDR3 protein: CASTSTEGALNEQFF. In DNA form, the CDR3 reads TGTGCCAGCACCTCCACGGAGGGGGCATTGAATGAGCAGTTCTTC. Looking up the rest from reference TRBV7-9 and TRBJ2-1 gives the full variable domain: DTGVSQNPRHKITKRGQNVTFRCDPISEHNRLYWYRQTLGQGPEFLTYFQNEAQLEKSRLLSDRFSAERPKGSFSTLEIQRTEQGDSAMYLCASTSTEGALNEQFFGPGTRLTVL.

J is TRBJ2-3 and V is TRBV13; TRBD2 aligns across 12 bases. Trimming took 4 bases from V and 4 from J; bases not matched to a gene: 6. The CDR3 is 16 amino acids. Germline loops: CDR1 PRHDT, CDR2 FYEKMQ (reference sequence). For the CDR3, the DNA is TGTGCCAGCAGCTCCCGACTAGCGGGAGCGGCAGATACGCAGTATTTT. Its translation: CASSSRLAGAADTQYF.

This clone was seen a handful of times. The rearrangement uses TRBV6-1 and TRBJ1-5, with 7 bases identical to TRBD1. Germline V gene data show CDR1 as MNHNS and CDR2 as SASEGT. This CDR3 comprises 14 residues. V was clipped by 6 bases and J by 7 bases; unmatched bases: 9. This CDR3 is CASSANQGGQPQHF. In DNA, the CDR3 is TGTGCCAGCAGCGCTAACCAGGGGGGGCAGCCCCAGCATTTT.

The chain uses TRBV28 and TRBJ1-2; no definite D call. CDR1 MDHEN and CDR2 SYDVKM come from the germline V gene. The CDR3 has 13 amino acids. V lost 3 bases, J lost 7 bases, and 12 bases lay in between. CDR3 protein: CASSLRVTSGYTF. The CDR3, as DNA: TGTGCCAGCAGTTTGCGCGTGACATCTGGCTACACCTTC.

The V and J genes are TRBV19 and TRBJ2-5; the D gene could be TRBD1 or TRBD2 (5 bases each). Germline V lookup: CDR1 LNHDA, CDR2 SQIVND (reference sequence). The length of the CDR3 is 15 residues. The V end lost 7 bases, the J end lost 1 base, and 16 bases lay between the germline ends. This CDR3 is CASTVSHGTQETQYF. The CDR3 DNA reads TGTGCCAGTACCGTGTCCCACGGGACCCAAGAGACCCAGTACTTC.

The chain links TRBV7-6 to TRBJ2-2; the D gene is possibly TRBD1 (6 bases). The CDR3 has 14 residues. V dropped 5 bases and J dropped 6 bases, with 13 bases sitting between them. CDR1 and CDR2 from the germline V gene are SGHVS and FNYEAQ. CDR3 DNA sequence: TGTGCCAGCAGCCTACCGGACAGAGCCGGGGAGCTGTTTTTT. Residues: CASSLPDRAGELFF.

A few counts support this clone. The chain couples TRBV30 to TRBJ1-3, with D possibly being TRBD1 (5 bases). V lost 4 bases to trimming and J lost 1 base, with 11 bases between them. Per the germline V gene, CDR1 is GTSNPN and CDR2 is SVGIG (reference sequence). CDR3 length: 14 amino acids. The CDR3, as DNA: TGTGCCTGGACCATGGGGGGGTCTGGAAACACCATATATTTT. It encodes CAWTMGGSGNTIYF. The full variable domain, in which reference TRBV30 and TRBJ1-3 provide the parts outside the CDR3, is SQTIHQWPATLVQPVGSPLSLECTVEGTSNPNLYWYRQAAGRGLQLLFYSVGIGQISSEVPQNLSASRPQDRQFILSSKKLLLSDSGFYLCAWTMGGSGNTIYFGEGSWLTVV.

In its sample, this clone was seen a few times. The chain combines TRBV29-1 with TRBJ1-1; TRBD1 is a possible D gene (5 bases). The CDR3 has 13 amino acids. Trimming removed 3 bases from V and 2 bases from J, with 10 bases in between. Germline V gene lookup returns CDR1 SQVTM and CDR2 ANQGSEA. The DNA for the CDR3 is TGCAGCGTTGACCCCACAGGTAACACTGAAGCTTTCTTT. Its translation is CSVDPTGNTEAFF.

V and J are TRBV18 and TRBJ2-7, with 8 bases matching TRBD1. Per the germline V gene, CDR1 is KGHSH and CDR2 is LQKENI. The ends lost 0 bases at V and 5 bases at J; junction bases unmatched: 6. The CDR3 contains 15 residues. The CDR3 DNA follows: TGTGCCAGCTCACCACCGGGACAGGCCCAACACGAGCAGTACTTC. This encodes CASSPPGQAQHEQYF.

This clone was seen only a few times. The genes are TRBV5-1 and TRBJ2-2, with a tentative D call TRBD1 (6 bases). Germline values: CDR1 SGHRS, CDR2 YFSETQ. The ends were cut back, 2 bases at V and 2 bases at J, with 13 bases in the middle. The CDR3 extends over 16 amino acids. The CDR3 is CASSFSGTSNTGELFF. CDR3 in DNA: TGCGCCAGCAGCTTTTCCGGGACAAGTAACACCGGGGAGCTGTTTTTT.

This chain uses TRBV6-1 with TRBJ2-7, with D perhaps being TRBD1 or TRBD2 (5 bases each). Germline loops: CDR1 MNHNS, CDR2 SASEGT. The CDR3 spans 13 residues. V dropped 8 bases and J dropped 4 bases, with 15 bases sitting between them. This CDR3 reads CASAPRGGYEQYF. The CDR3 DNA sequence: TGTGCCAGCGCCCCCCGGGGCGGGTACGAGCAGTACTTC.

The gene calls are TRBV5-1 and TRBJ2-1, with 10 bases lining up with TRBD2. Germline trimming cut 1 base from V and 9 bases from J; bases unmatched to any gene: 7. This CDR3 contains 15 residues. The V gene's germline CDR1 is SGHRS and CDR2 YFSETQ. The CDR3 loop is CASSLSLAGEGEQFF. Here the CDR3 DNA reads TGCGCCAGCAGCTTGTCCCTAGCGGGGGAAGGTGAGCAGTTCTTC.

About this clone itself: Within the sample, other DNA sequences also encode this same CDR3. The J gene is TRBJ1-5, the V gene TRBV19; D gene ambiguous. Germline CDR1 is LNHDA and CDR2 is SQIVND (reference sequence). V lost 6 bases and J lost 0, with 9 bases in between. The CDR3 spans 14 residues. Written as DNA, the CDR3 is TGTGCCAGTAGCCCGGACCGTAGCAATCAGCCCCAGCATTTT. Encoded protein: CASSPDRSNQPQHF.

V is TRBV9 and J is TRBJ2-7, with TRBD2 identical over 14 bases. There are 14 residues in the CDR3. Germline V gene data show CDR1 as SGDLS and CDR2 as YYNGEE. V was pared by 5 bases and J by 5 bases, with 3 bases of the junction left unmatched. This CDR3 is CASSWGLAGDEQYF. As DNA, the CDR3 is TGTGCCAGCAGTTGGGGACTAGCGGGAGACGAGCAGTACTTC. The complete variable domain, with remaining parts taken from reference TRBV9 and TRBJ2-7, reads DSGVTQTPKHLITATGQRVTLRCSPRSGDLSVYWYQQSLDQGLQFLIQYYNGEERAKGNILERFSAQQFPDLHSELNLSSLELGDSALYFCASSWGLAGDEQYFGPGTRLTVT.

This chain joins TRBV5-6 and TRBJ1-6; TRBD1 matches 7 bases. This CDR3 has 15 amino acids. V shed 4 bases, J shed 7 bases, and the junction held 8 bases outside the gene matches. Germline V gene lookup returns CDR1 SGHDT and CDR2 YYEEEE. Written as DNA, the CDR3 is TGTGCCAGCAGCGCAGAGACAGGGAGGAATTCACCCCTCCACTTT. Its protein is CASSAETGRNSPLHF.

This clone appeared a single time. The V gene is TRBV5-1, the J gene TRBJ2-1; 9 bases match TRBD1. Germline-derived CDR1 and CDR2 are SGHRS and YFSETQ. V trimming: 5 bases; J trimming: 4 bases; junction bases outside the gene matches: 7. This CDR3 contains 15 residues. This CDR3 is CASSGSGTGYNEQFF. The CDR3 region has the DNA TGCGCCAGCAGTGGATCCGGGACAGGGTACAATGAGCAGTTCTTC.